This T cell receptor beta chain was recovered during a study of technical replicates of blood from a few donors (dated by TCRdb to about 2017). The protocol used for the library was the immunoSEQ multiplex PCR assay. TCRdb retrieved this table from immuneACCESS and kept in-frame rearrangements only. Not all clones are present; in checked studies, unresolved V genes account for under half, and no reason is known for the remainder. In all, the sample holds over 50,000 clones, and more than 75% of those were seen once. Roughly 5.6% of the sample is held by the ten biggest clonotypes. Concerning this clone itself: Its antigen specificity is not known. Per-base qualities were not stored, and no clone one base away is much larger.

This clonotype was obtained from a human donor in good health. Some clones in this sample may be carry-over from other donors' samples. The sequenced sample consisted of PBMCs.

The nucleotide sequence reads as follows: TGTGCCAGCAGCTTACGGGGAACTAATGAAAAACTGTTTTTT. Translated, it reads CASSLRGTNEKLFF. The sequence is built from TRBV7-3 and TRBJ1-4; the D gene is unclear. The germline V gene provides CDR1 SGHTA and CDR2 FQGTGA. Its CDR3 holds 14 amino acids, cysteine through phenylalanine. The CDR3 DNA has 42 bases and is translated from base 1. V is cut by 2 bases and J by 1 base, and the space between the germline ends is 5 bases.